The next 16 T cell receptor beta chains were all read from a single sample in a study of shared clonotypes between healthy human individuals. Generated by immunoSEQ multiplex PCR, the TCRdb table keeps only in-frame clones and is missing some. The data show over 2,000,000 clones, 93% seen once. Naive CD8 populations comprised CD45RO-negative cells positively selected for CCR7, excluding terminally differentiated effector memory CD45RA+ cells. Sequenced sample: naive CD8+ T cells from PBMCs. These receptors originate from a man between 18 and 35 years old in good health. Some clones in this sample may be carry-over from other donors' samples.

The genes are TRBV27 and TRBJ2-1; D is possibly TRBD2 (6 bases). V shed 7 bases and J shed 2 bases, with 12 bases lying between them. The CDR3 runs 14 residues. CDR1 MNHEY and CDR2 SMNVEV come from the germline V gene (reference sequence). CDR3 protein: CASNRWGAYNEQFF. CDR3 nucleotides: TGTGCCAGCAATAGGTGGGGGGCCTACAATGAGCAGTTCTTC.

In this sample, this clone turned up once. The V gene is TRBV15, the J gene TRBJ2-3; 9 bases are a match to TRBD2. CDR3 length: 17 amino acids. V gave up 0 bases and J gave up 1 base; unmatched junction bases: 5. Germline-derived CDR1 and CDR2 are LNHNV and YYDKDF (reference sequence). CDR3 bases: TGTGCCACCAGCAGAGATATCCTAGCGGGACGCACAGATACGCAGTATTTT. Its protein is CATSRDILAGRTDTQYF.

This chain connects TRBV13 to TRBJ1-1, with a possible D match to TRBD1 (5 bases). Trimming cost V 8 bases and J 1 base, with 20 bases left between them. The CDR3 covers 16 residues. CDR1 and CDR2 from the germline V gene are PRHDT and FYEKMQ (reference sequence). CDR3 residues: CASSIDGATPNTEAFF. The CDR3, as DNA: TGTGCCAGCTCAATTGACGGGGCAACTCCGAACACTGAAGCTTTCTTT. Using reference TRBV13 and TRBJ1-1 for the parts outside the CDR3, the full variable domain is AAGVIQSPRHLIKEKRETATLKCYPIPRHDTVYWYQQGPGQDPQFLISFYEKMQSDKGSIPDRFSAQQFSDYHSELNMSSLELGDSALYFCASSIDGATPNTEAFFGQGTRLTVV.

This rearrangement joins TRBV7-6 to TRBJ2-1; tentatively, D is TRBD1 or TRBD2 (5 bases each). CDR1 SGHVS and CDR2 FNYEAQ come from the germline V gene. V was clipped by 5 bases and J by 6 bases, with 20 bases between them. The CDR3 consists of 16 residues. CDR3 in DNA: TGTGCCAGCAGCCGTAACCGGGACCCTAAACTCAATGAGCAGTTCTTC. It encodes CASSRNRDPKLNEQFF.

The J gene is TRBJ1-6, the V gene TRBV27; possible D gene TRBD1, 5 bases. Germline V gene lookup returns CDR1 MNHEY and CDR2 SMNVEV (reference sequence). Between the trimmed V and J ends, which lost 6 bases and 9 bases, there was a span of 12 bases. The CDR3 has 13 amino acids. CDR3 sequence: CASRSQGFSPLHF. In DNA form, the CDR3 reads TGTGCCAGCAGATCGCAGGGTTTTTCACCCCTCCACTTT.

This clone was observed once. The genes are TRBV5-1 and TRBJ2-1, with 13 bases aligning to TRBD2. V dropped 3 bases and J dropped 9; count of bases not matched to a gene: 9. This CDR3 comprises 16 residues. The germline CDR1 and CDR2 sequences are SGHRS and YFSETQ. CDR3 nucleotides: TGCGCCAGCAGCTCTCGACTAGCGGGAGGCCCTGGTGAGCAGTTCTTC. This encodes CASSSRLAGGPGEQFF.

The rearrangement links TRBV14 to TRBJ2-2; 9 nucleotides align to TRBD2. J gave up 6 bases and V 5 bases, and 4 bases lay outside the gene matches. CDR1 SGHDN and CDR2 FVKESK come from the germline V gene. CDR3 size: 14 residues. CDR3 DNA: TGTGCCAGCAGCGTCCTAGCGGGACCCGGGGAGCTGTTTTTT. This encodes CASSVLAGPGELFF. The whole variable domain, filled in from reference TRBV14 and TRBJ2-2, reads EAGVTQFPSHSVIEKGQTVTLRCDPISGHDNLYWYRRVMGKEIKFLLHFVKESKQDESGMPNNRFLAERTGGTYSTLKVQPAELEDSGVYFCASSVLAGPGELFFGEGSRLTVL.

This sequence joins TRBV7-9 and TRBJ2-5; D gene unclear. The CDR3 totals 17 residues. Germline CDR1 reads SEHNR; CDR2 reads FQNEAQ (reference sequence). V was clipped by 0 bases and J by 5 bases, with 19 bases between them. DNA of the CDR3: TGTGCCAGCAGCTTAGCGGTCGGTTACCCCCGGGCTGAGACCCAGTACTTC. It translates to CASSLAVGYPRAETQYF.

J is TRBJ1-5 and V is TRBV4-1; D unclear. V shed 5 bases and J shed 6 bases, with 20 bases lying between them. CDR3 length: 16 residues. The germline V gene encodes CDR1 MGHRA and CDR2 YSYEKL. This CDR3 reads CASSKRRSGSIQPQHF. CDR3 coding DNA: TGCGCCAGCAGCAAAAGGAGGAGCGGGTCGATTCAGCCCCAGCATTTT.

This clone was recorded once. The rearrangement links TRBV2 to TRBJ2-5; D uncertain. The CDR3 is 16 residues long. Germline V gene sequence: CDR1 SNHLY, CDR2 FYNNEI. Between the trimmed V and J ends, which lost 8 bases and 5 bases, there was a span of 24 bases. CDR3: CASEGRYWDTGETQYF. CDR3 nucleotide sequence: TGTGCCAGCGAAGGACGATACTGGGATACTGGGGAGACCCAGTACTTC. The variable domain in full, with the rest retrieved from reference TRBV2 and TRBJ2-5, is EPEVTQTPSHQVTQMGQEVILRCVPISNHLYFYWYRQILGQKVEFLVSFYNNEISEKSEIFDDQFSVERPDGSNFTLKIRSTKLEDSAMYFCASEGRYWDTGETQYFGPGTRLLVL.

The rearrangement uses TRBV7-9 and TRBJ1-3, with 9 positions matching TRBD1. With 4 bases clipped from V and 0 bases from J, the junction kept 4 bases outside the gene matches. Germline CDR1 is SEHNR and CDR2 is FQNEAQ (reference sequence). This CDR3 spans 16 amino acids. The CDR3 nucleotides read TGTGCCAGCAGCTCGTGGACAGGGGCCTCTGGAAACACCATATATTTT. It specifies CASSSWTGASGNTIYF.

The V and J genes are TRBV18 and TRBJ1-3, with TRBD1 matching over 7 bases. Looked up from germline, CDR1 is KGHSH and CDR2 is LQKENI. V shed 3 bases and J 2 bases; nucleotides not matched to a gene: 4. This CDR3 has 15 amino acids. CDR3 protein: CASSPPTGAGNTIYF. DNA for the CDR3: TGTGCCAGCTCACCTCCAACAGGGGCTGGAAACACCATATATTTT. The full variable domain, in which reference TRBV18 and TRBJ1-3 provide the parts outside the CDR3, is NAGVMQNPRHLVRRRGQEARLRCSPMKGHSHVYWYRQLPEEGLKFMVYLQKENIIDESGMPKERFSAEFPKEGPSILRIQQVVRGDSAAYFCASSPPTGAGNTIYFGEGSWLTVV.

The rearrangement links TRBV14 to TRBJ1-3; D unresolved. The V gene's germline CDR1 is SGHDN and CDR2 FVKESK. The CDR3 extends over 16 amino acids. Trimming stripped 0 bases from V and 0 bases from J, with 9 bases between. The CDR3 loop reads CASSQDFTVSGNTIYF. Here the CDR3 DNA reads TGTGCCAGCAGCCAAGATTTCACCGTCTCTGGAAACACCATATATTTT.

The CDR3 DNA follows: TGTGCCAGCAGCCAAGATAGGACCTACAATGAGCAGTTCTTC. Translation: CASSQDRTYNEQFF. V usage is TRBV14 and J usage is TRBJ2-1; no reliable D call. The V gene's germline CDR1 is SGHDN and CDR2 FVKESK. The CDR3 sequence is 14 residues long. Between the trimmed V and J ends, which lost 0 bases and 2 bases, there was a span of 5 bases.

The rearrangement uses TRBV6-5 and TRBJ2-7, with 7 positions matching TRBD1. Germline loops: CDR1 MNHEY, CDR2 SVGAGI. Trimming removed 5 bases from V and 7 bases from J; junction bases left unmatched: 8. CDR3 length: 13 amino acids. CDR3 protein: CASSQGGAGEQYF. The DNA of the CDR3 is TGTGCCAGCAGTCAAGGGGGCGCAGGGGAGCAGTACTTC.

The CDR3: CASSPRRGIYGYTF. As DNA, the CDR3 is TGTGCCAGCAGCCCCCGACGTGGGATCTATGGCTACACCTTC. The rearrangement uses TRBV11-3 and TRBJ1-2; D call uncertain. Germline-derived CDR1 and CDR2 are SGHNT and YENEEA. This CDR3 region has 14 residues. V gave up 5 bases and J gave up 4 bases, with 14 bases separating them.